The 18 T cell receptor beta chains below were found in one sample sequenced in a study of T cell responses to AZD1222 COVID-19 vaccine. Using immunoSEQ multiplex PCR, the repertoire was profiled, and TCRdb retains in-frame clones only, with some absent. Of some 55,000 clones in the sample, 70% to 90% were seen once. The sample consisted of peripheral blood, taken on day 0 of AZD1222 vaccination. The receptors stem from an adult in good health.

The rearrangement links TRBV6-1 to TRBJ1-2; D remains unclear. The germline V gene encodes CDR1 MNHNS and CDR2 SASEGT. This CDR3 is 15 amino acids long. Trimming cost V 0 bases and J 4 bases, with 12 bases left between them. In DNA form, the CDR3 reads TGTGCCAGCAGTGAAGCGCAACGGACCCTCTATGGCTACACCTTC. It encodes CASSEAQRTLYGYTF.

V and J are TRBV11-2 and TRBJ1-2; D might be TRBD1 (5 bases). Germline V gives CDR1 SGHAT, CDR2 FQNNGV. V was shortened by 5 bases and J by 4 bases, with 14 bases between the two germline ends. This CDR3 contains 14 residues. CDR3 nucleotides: TGTGCCAGCAGCCCCATGGGGCGGGGCTATGGCTACACCTTC. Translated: CASSPMGRGYGYTF.

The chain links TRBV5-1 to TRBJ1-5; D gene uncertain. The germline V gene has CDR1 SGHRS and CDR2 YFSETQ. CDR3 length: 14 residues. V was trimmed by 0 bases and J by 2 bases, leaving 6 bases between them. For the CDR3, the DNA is TGCGCCAGCAGCTTGGAGGGTGGCAATCAGCCCCAGCATTTT. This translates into CASSLEGGNQPQHF.

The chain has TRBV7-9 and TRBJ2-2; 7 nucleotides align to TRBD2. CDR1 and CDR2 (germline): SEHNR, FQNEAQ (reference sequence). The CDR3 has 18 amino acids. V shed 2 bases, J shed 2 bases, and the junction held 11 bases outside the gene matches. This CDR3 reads CASSLIFGREGNTGELFF. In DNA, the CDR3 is TGTGCCAGCAGCTTAATCTTCGGCAGGGAGGGTAACACCGGGGAGCTGTTTTTT.

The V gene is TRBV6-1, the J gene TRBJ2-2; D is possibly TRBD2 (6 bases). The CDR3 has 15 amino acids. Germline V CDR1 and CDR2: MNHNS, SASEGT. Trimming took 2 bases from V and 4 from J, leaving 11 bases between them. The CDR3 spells CASSEFEGGTGELFF. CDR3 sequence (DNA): TGTGCCAGCAGTGAATTCGAGGGAGGCACCGGGGAGCTGTTTTTT.

The CDR3 loop is CASSFTGGVGNTIYF. In DNA, the CDR3 is TGTGCCAGCAGTTTTACGGGGGGGGTTGGAAACACCATATATTTT. The rearrangement joins TRBV28 to TRBJ1-3; D is possibly TRBD1 (5 bases). The CDR3 consists of 15 residues. Germline CDR1 MDHEN, CDR2 SYDVKM. The germline V and J ends were trimmed by 3 bases and 3 bases, with 12 bases remaining between them.

The CDR3 loop reads CASSQVSGQRVVEQYF. The CDR3 DNA reads as TGTGCCAGCAGCCAAGTGAGTGGACAGCGGGTGGTGGAGCAGTACTTC. The genes are TRBV4-2 and TRBJ2-7, with D perhaps matching TRBD1 or TRBD2 (6 bases each). The CDR3 length is 16 residues. The V end lost 1 base, the J end lost 7 bases, and 20 bases lay between the germline ends. Germline V lookup: CDR1 LGHNA, CDR2 YNFKEQ.

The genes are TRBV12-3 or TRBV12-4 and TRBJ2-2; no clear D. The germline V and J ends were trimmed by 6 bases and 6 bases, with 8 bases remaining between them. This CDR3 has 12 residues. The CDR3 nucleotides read TGTGCCAGCAGAATCTGGGCCGGGGAGCTGTTTTTT. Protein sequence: CASRIWAGELFF.

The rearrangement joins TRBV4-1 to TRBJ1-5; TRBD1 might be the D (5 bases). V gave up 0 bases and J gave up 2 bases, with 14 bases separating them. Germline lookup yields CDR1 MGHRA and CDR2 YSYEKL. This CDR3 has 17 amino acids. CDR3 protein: CASSQESTGAGNQPQHF. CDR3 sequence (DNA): TGCGCCAGCAGCCAAGAGTCGACTGGGGCAGGCAATCAGCCCCAGCATTTT.

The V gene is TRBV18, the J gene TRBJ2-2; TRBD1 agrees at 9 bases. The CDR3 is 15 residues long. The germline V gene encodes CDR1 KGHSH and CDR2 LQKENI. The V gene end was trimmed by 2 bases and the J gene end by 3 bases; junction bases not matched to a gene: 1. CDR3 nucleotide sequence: TGTGCCAGCTCACCAACAGGGGGCCACACCGGGGAGCTGTTTTTT. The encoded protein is CASSPTGGHTGELFF.

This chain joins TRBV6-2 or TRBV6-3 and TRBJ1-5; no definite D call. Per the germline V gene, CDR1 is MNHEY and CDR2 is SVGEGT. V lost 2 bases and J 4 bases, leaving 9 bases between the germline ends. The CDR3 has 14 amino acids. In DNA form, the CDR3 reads TGTGCCAGCAGTTACGGCGGTTATAATCAGCCCCAGCATTTT. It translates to CASSYGGYNQPQHF.

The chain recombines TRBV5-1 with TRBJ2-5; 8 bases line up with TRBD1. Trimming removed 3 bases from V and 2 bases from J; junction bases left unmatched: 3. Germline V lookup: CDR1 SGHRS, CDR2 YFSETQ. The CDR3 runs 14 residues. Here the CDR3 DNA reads TGCGCCAGCAGCTCCGGACAGGGACAAGAGACCCAGTACTTC. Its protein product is CASSSGQGQETQYF.

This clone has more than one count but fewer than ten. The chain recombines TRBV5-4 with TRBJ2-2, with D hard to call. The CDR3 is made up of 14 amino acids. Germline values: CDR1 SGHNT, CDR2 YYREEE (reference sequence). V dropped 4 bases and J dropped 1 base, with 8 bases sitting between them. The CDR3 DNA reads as TGTGCCAGCAGCCCCTCAGGGAACACCGGGGAGCTGTTTTTT. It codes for CASSPSGNTGELFF.

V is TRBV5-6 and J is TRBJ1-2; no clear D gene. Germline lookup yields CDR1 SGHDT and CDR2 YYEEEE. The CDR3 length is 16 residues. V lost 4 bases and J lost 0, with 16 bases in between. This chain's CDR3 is CASSMRRSLANYGYTF. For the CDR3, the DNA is TGTGCCAGCAGCATGAGACGGAGCTTAGCTAACTATGGCTACACCTTC.

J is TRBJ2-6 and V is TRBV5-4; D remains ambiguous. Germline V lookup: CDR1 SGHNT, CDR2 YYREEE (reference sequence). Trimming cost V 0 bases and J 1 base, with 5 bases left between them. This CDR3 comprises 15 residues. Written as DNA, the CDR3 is TGTGCCAGCAGCTTGGACACTTCTGGGGCCAACGTCCTGACTTTC. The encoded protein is CASSLDTSGANVLTF.

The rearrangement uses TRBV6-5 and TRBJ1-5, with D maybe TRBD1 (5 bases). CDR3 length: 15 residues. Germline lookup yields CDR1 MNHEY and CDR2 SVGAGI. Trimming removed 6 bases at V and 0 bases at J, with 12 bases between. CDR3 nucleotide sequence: TGTGCCAGCAGGCCAACAGGAGTTAGCAATCAGCCCCAGCATTTT. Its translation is CASRPTGVSNQPQHF.

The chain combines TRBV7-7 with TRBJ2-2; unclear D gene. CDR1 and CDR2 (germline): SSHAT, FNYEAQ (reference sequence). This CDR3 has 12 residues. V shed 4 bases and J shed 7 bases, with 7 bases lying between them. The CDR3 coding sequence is TGTGCCAGCAGCTCCTCCGGCGGGGAGCTGTTTTTT. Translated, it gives CASSSSGGELFF. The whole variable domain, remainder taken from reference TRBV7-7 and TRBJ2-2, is GAGVSQSPRYKVTKRGQDVTLRCDPISSHATLYWYQQALGQGPEFLTYFNYEAQPDKSGLPSDRFSAERPEGSISTLTIQRTEQRDSAMYRCASSSSGGELFFGEGSRLTVL.

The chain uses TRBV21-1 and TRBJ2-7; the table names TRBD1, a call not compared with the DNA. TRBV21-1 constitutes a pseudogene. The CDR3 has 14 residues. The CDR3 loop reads CASSKGTGDHEQYF. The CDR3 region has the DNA TGTGCCAGCAGCAAAGGGACAGGGGACCACGAGCAGTACTTC.